What follows are 7 T cell receptor beta chains derived from one specimen sequenced in a study of response to subunit inactivated influenza vaccine. Each CDR3 protein gets one entry after TCRdb re-called the RT-PCR reads with MiXCR. The sample has about 480,000 distinct CDR3 sequences; 10% to 15% are singletons. Here the sequenced sample was PBMCs from blood, taken roughly 46 days after vaccination. These receptors came from a man aged 45 to 65 who received an inactivated influenza vaccine.

This chain uses TRBV6-1 with TRBJ2-1; weak D call: TRBD2 (7 bases). The CDR3 is 16 amino acids. V was trimmed by 6 bases and J by 7 bases, leaving 22 bases between them. Germline values: CDR1 MNHNS, CDR2 SASEGT. The CDR3 here is CASSLQGRGRGNEQFF. The CDR3 DNA reads TGTGCCAGCAGCCTCCAGGGGAGGGGGAGAGGGAATGAGCAGTTCTTC.

This chain connects TRBV7-2 to TRBJ2-4, with no clear D. CDR1 and CDR2 (germline): SGHTA, FQGNSA. The length of the CDR3 is 16 residues. V lost 1 base to trimming and J lost 2 bases, with 12 bases between them. The CDR3 region has the DNA TGTGCCAGCAGCTTAGAACGCGGTGGGTCCAAAAACATTCAGTACTTC. Residues: CASSLERGGSKNIQYF.

V and J are TRBV20-1 and TRBJ2-7; 11 bases map to TRBD2. The CDR3 contains 14 residues. The trim removed 0 bases at V and 5 bases at J, leaving 3 bases unmatched. Germline CDR1 reads DFQATT; CDR2 reads SNEGSKA (reference sequence). This CDR3 reads CSARDPGLADEQYF. The CDR3 coding sequence is TGCAGTGCTAGAGACCCGGGACTAGCGGACGAGCAGTACTTC.

This clonotype was seen many times. This chain links TRBV20-1 with TRBJ2-1, with D hard to call. CDR1 is DFQATT, CDR2 SNEGSKA, per germline (reference sequence). This CDR3 is 16 amino acids long. The V end was cut by 2 bases, the J end by 8 bases, with 22 bases between. This CDR3 reads CSARPMLGPYNDEQFF. DNA for the CDR3: TGCAGTGCTAGACCCATGTTAGGTCCTTACAACGATGAGCAGTTCTTC.

The chain combines TRBV20-1 with TRBJ2-1, with D possibly TRBD1 on 5 matching bases. The ends were cut back, 3 bases at V and 3 bases at J, with 12 bases in the middle. The CDR3 totals 14 residues. Looked up from germline, CDR1 is DFQATT and CDR2 is SNEGSKA (reference sequence). The DNA for the CDR3 is TGCAGTGCTAGGGGGCGAGAGTTCTACAATGAGCAGTTCTTC. Encoded protein: CSARGREFYNEQFF.

The chain employs TRBV10-3 and TRBJ1-1; D ambiguous. V lost 8 bases to trimming and J lost 4 bases, with 11 bases between them. The germline V gene encodes CDR1 ENHRY and CDR2 SYGVKD. The CDR3 has 12 amino acids. The CDR3 is CAIGQHPTEAFF. As DNA, the CDR3 is TGTGCCATCGGCCAGCACCCCACTGAAGCTTTCTTT.

This clonotype was seen a handful of times. This chain links TRBV10-3 with TRBJ2-5; 9 bases match TRBD1. Germline loops: CDR1 ENHRY, CDR2 SYGVKD. The CDR3 consists of 14 residues. Losses at the gene ends were 6 bases for V and 5 bases for J; bases not matched to a gene: 7. As DNA, the CDR3 is TGTGCCATCAGACCGGACAGGGGTCGTGAGACCCAGTACTTC. Encoded protein: CAIRPDRGRETQYF.